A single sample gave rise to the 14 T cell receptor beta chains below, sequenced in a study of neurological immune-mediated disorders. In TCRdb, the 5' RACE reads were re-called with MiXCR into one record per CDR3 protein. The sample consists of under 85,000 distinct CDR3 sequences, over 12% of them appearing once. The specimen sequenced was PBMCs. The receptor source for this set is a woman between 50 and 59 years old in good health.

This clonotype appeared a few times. The CDR3 here is CAVPQGGGLGYTF. The CDR3 nucleotides read TGTGCCGTTCCCCAAGGTGGGGGTCTTGGCTACACCTTC. The chain couples TRBV6-6 to TRBJ1-2, with D possibly matching TRBD1 (5 bases). The V end lost 11 bases, the J end lost 7 bases, and 20 bases lay between the germline ends. CDR1 MNHNY and CDR2 SVGAGI come from the germline V gene (reference sequence). The CDR3 runs 13 residues.

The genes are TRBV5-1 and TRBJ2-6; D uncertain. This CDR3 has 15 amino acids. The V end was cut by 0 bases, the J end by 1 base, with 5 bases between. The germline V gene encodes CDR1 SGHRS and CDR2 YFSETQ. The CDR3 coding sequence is TGCGCCAGCAGCTTGGCCGAATCTGGGGCCAACGTCCTGACTTTC. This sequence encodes CASSLAESGANVLTF.

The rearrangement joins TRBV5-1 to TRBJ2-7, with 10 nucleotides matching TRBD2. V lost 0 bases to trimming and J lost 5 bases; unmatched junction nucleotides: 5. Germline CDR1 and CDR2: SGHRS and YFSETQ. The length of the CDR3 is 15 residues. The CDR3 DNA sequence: TGCGCCAGCAGCTTGGAACTAGCGGGAAACAACGAGCAGTACTTC. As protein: CASSLELAGNNEQYF.

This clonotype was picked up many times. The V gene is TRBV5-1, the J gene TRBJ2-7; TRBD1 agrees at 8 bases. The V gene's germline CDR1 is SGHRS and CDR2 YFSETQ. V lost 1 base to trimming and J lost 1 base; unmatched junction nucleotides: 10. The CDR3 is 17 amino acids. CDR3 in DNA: TGCGCCAGCAGCTTGCTAGGCCAGGGGACAGGTTCCTACGAGCAGTACTTC. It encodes CASSLLGQGTGSYEQYF.

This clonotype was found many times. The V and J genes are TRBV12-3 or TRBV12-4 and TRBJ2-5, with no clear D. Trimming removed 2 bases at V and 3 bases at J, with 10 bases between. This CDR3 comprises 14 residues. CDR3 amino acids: CASSLRETKETQYF. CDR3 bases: TGTGCCAGCAGTTTAAGGGAAACTAAAGAGACCCAGTACTTC.

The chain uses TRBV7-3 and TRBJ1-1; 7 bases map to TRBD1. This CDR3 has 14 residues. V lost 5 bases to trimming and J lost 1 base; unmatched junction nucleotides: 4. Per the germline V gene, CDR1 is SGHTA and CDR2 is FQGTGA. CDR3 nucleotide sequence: TGTGCCAGCAGCGGACAGGTTTCGAACACTGAAGCTTTCTTT. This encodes CASSGQVSNTEAFF.

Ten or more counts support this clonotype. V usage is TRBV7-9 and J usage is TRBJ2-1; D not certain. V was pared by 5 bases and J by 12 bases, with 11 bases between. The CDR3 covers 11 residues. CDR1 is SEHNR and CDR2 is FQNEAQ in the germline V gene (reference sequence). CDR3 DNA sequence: TGTGCCAGCAGCGATCGGTTCGTGCAGTTCTTC. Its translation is CASSDRFVQFF.

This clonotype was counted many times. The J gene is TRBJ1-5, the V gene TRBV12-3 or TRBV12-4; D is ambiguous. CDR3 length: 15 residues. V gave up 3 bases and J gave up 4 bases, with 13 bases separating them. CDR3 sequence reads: CASSFLVTGNQPQHF. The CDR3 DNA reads TGTGCCAGCAGTTTCTTGGTGACCGGAAATCAGCCCCAGCATTTT.

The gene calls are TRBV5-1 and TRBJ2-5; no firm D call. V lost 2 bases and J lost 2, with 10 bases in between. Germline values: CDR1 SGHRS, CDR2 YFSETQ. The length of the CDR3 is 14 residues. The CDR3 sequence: CASSLRAMQETQYF. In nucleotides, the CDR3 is TGCGCCAGCAGCTTAAGGGCTATGCAAGAGACCCAGTACTTC.

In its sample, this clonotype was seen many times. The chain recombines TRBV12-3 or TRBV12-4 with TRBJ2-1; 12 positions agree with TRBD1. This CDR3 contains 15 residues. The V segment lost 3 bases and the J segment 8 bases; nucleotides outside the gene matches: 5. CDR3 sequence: CASSFPGQGAYEQFF. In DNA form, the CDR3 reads TGTGCCAGCAGTTTCCCGGGACAGGGGGCTTATGAGCAGTTCTTC.

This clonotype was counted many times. CDR3 bases: TGCGCCAGCAGCATACTGTCGGATGAGCAGTTCTTC. The encoded protein is CASSILSDEQFF. V and J are TRBV5-1 and TRBJ2-1, with D hard to call. The germline CDR1 and CDR2 sequences are SGHRS and YFSETQ. This CDR3 has 12 residues. Trimming removed 4 bases from V and 8 bases from J, with 10 bases in between.

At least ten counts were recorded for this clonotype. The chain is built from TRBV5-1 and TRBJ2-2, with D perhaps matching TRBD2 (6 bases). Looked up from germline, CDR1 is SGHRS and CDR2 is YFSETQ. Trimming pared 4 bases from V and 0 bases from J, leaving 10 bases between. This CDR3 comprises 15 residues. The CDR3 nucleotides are TGCGCCAGCAGCGCCCGACTAGCGAACACCGGGGAGCTGTTTTTT. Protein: CASSARLANTGELFF.

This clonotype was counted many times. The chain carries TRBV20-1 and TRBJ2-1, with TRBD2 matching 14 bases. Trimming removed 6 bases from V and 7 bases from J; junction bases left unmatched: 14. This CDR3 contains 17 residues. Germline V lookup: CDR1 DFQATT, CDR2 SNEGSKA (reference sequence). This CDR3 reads CSATEGTSGRVWNEQFF. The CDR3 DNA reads TGCAGTGCGACAGAAGGGACTAGCGGGAGAGTGTGGAATGAGCAGTTCTTC.

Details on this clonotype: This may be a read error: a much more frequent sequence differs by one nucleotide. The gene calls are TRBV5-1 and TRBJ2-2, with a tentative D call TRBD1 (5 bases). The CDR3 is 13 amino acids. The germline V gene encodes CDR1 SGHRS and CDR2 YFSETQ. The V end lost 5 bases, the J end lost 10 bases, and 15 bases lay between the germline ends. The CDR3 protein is CASRRTWAKELFF. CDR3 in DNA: TGCGCCAGCAGAAGGACATGGGCCAAGGAGCTGTTTTTT. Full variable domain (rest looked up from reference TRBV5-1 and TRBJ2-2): KAGVTQTPRYLIKTRGQQVTLSCSPISGHRSVSWYQQTPGQGLQFLFEYFSETQRNKGNFPGRFSGRQFSNSRSEMNVSTLELGDSALYLCASRRTWAKELFFGEGSRLTVL.